Reported below is one T cell receptor (beta chain). Its binding antigen is unknown. Per-nucleotide qualities are absent, and no much larger clonotype sits a single base away. Every donor was a healthy Caucasian. Three pairs of female monozygotic twins, all aged roughly 18 to 29 years, were included in the twin cohort. The RNA used for TCR libraries was isolated from peripheral blood mononuclear cells. The sample originates from a study of identical twins (dated by TCRdb to 2015 to 2016). Some background on the complete study: The study deep-sequenced TCR alpha and beta repertoires from monozygotic twins, unrelated adults of various ages and cord blood to test whether fetal clonotypes persist. To rule out contamination, the twin experiments were replicated at different times with different library preparation protocols. On the study overall, not on this receptor specifically: The excess sharing between twins in beta out-of-frame sequences was weaker because fewer shared sequences reduced the signal-to-noise ratio. Because the same donors could not be followed over many years, conclusions were based on cross-sectional statistical analysis. Invariant T cells such as MAIT and iNKT could partly confound zero-insertion analyses, though diverse VJ usage argued against this for most clonotypes. Fewer insertions were carried by abundant cord blood beta clonotypes; a weaker similar trend was observed in young adult naive repertoires, while no such trend was observed in memory repertoires. In monozygotic twins, out-of-frame TCR alpha sharing was systematically underestimated by recombination models, although the models agreed with sharing between unrelated individuals. Compared with coincidental sharing between unrelated individuals, an excess of low generation-probability sequences was observed among out-of-frame TCR alpha sequences shared between twins.

The junction shows trimming of 7 bases on V and 2 bases on J, plus 12 bases between the germline ends. According to the germline V gene, CDR1 reads SNHLY and CDR2 reads FYNNEI. The CDR3 starts with the cysteine, ends with the phenylalanine, and has 15 residues. This entry keeps only the CDR3 DNA: 45 bases, framed from base 1. The library was produced with 5' RACE. TCRdb names Illumina HiSeq 2000 as the instrument used. A universal primer binding site was added through template switching, and the final cDNA carried a unique molecular identifier so that TCR cDNA molecules could be counted accurately. Specific primers in the conserved constant-segment region were used to synthesize first-strand cDNA for the TCR alpha and beta chains. To control for contamination, each cDNA library was double barcoded with a SMART-Mk sample barcode plus Illumina barcodes. TruSeq adapter sequences, together with Illumina sample barcodes, were added in two successive PCR steps. The TCR alpha and beta cDNA libraries were sequenced on the Illumina HiSeq platform using custom primers. The authors' analysis ran thus. MiGEC processed the raw reads to extract unique molecular identifiers, while MiXCR was used to determine the CDR3 positions. Recombination models were inferred per individual with the repgenHMM and IGoR tools using an EM algorithm. The analysis of shared clonotypes was done with the tcR package in R, with sharing normalized by the product of cloneset sizes. To study raw recombination without the effects of thymic and clonal selection, out-of-frame nonproductive sequences were analyzed. TCRdb cleaned the public reads at Q25 with fastp, built clones with MiXCR and kept in-frame beta chains. Here each entry gathers all rows of one CDR3 protein and keeps the most common genes and DNA. The V and J calls here are based on TCRdb, not the publication. In all, the sample holds roughly 630,000 distinct CDR3 sequences, and under 8.5% of those were seen once. 1.6% of the sample belongs to the ten largest clones.

The same specimen was also included in a second study, on yellow fever vaccine responses in identical twins. As described in the second report: The T cell response to vaccination in identical twins was reported by the authors to appear partly convergent and partly personalized. Focusing on identical twins, the study followed the T cell clones that responded to the vaccine, and did so with precision.

Sequenced input: PBMCs. The V and J genes are TRBV2 and TRBJ2-6, with no reliable assignment of the D segment. The sequence derives from a young woman in good health. CDR3 loop: CASIKRETGANVLTF. In nucleotide form, the sequence is TGTGCCAGCATTAAAAGGGAAACTGGGGCCAACGTCCTGACTTTC.